Sequencing of this TCR beta chain was carried out in a study of T-cell reconstitution after alpha-beta-depleted transplantation in children. General study results and limits: T-cell counts and diversity were attributed mostly to newly produced T cells one year after transplant. Reportedly, roughly two months post-transplant, alpha-beta T cells arose from several hundred expanded graft clones.

Preparation of the TCRbeta library involved a method that used unique molecular identifiers. TCRdb re-called the PCR reads through MiXCR, storing one row per CDR3 protein. The sample records 490,000 or so distinct CDR3 sequences, about 11% being singletons. Details on this clonotype: What it binds is unknown.

The CDR3 spans 14 residues. Germline CDR1 and CDR2: MDHEN and SYDVKM. Germline trimming cut 3 bases from V and 7 bases from J; bases unmatched to any gene: 5. The clonotype was recovered from a child younger than 10 with inherited bone marrow failure, due to receive a stem cell transplant. The sample in question was PBMCs, obtained before TCRalphabeta/CD19-depleted stem cell transplant. The gene calls are TRBV28 and TRBJ2-3, with TRBD2 matching over 9 bases. The CDR3 is CASSLAGGPHTQYF. The CDR3 DNA follows: TGTGCCAGCAGTTTGGCGGGAGGGCCACATACGCAGTATTTT.